This is a list of T cell receptor beta chains from one sample in a study of shared clonotypes between healthy human individuals. Generated by immunoSEQ multiplex PCR, the TCRdb table keeps only in-frame clones and is missing some. Of some 630,000 clones listed, roughly 96% are singletons. The sequenced sample consisted of naive CD8+ T cells sorted from blood. These receptors all come from a woman aged 25 to 39 in good health. Each CDR3 is given with its conserved first and last residue. Fields, in order: J gene, V gene, D gene, clone size, CDR3 protein, CDR3 DNA. The D gene is left open where the match is weak. Size tells how often a clone was seen (once, few, many) or the class of an expanded clone, and some rows leave it out.

J gene: TRBJ2-1
V gene: TRBV15
D gene: TRBD1
clone size: once
CDR3 protein: CATAWDRGHEQFF
CDR3 DNA: TGTGCCACTGCGTGGGACAGGGGACATGAGCAGTTCTTC

J gene: TRBJ2-2
V gene: TRBV28
D gene: NA
clone size: NA
CDR3 protein: CASSLLPNTGELFF
CDR3 DNA: TGTGCCAGCAGTTTATTGCCGAACACCGGGGAGCTGTTTTTT

J gene: TRBJ2-4
V gene: TRBV11-2
D gene: NA
clone size: NA
CDR3 protein: CASSLGWTKNIQYF
CDR3 DNA: TGTGCCAGCAGCTTAGGGTGGACCAAAAACATTCAGTACTTC

J gene: TRBJ1-1
V gene: TRBV28
D gene: NA
clone size: NA
CDR3 protein: CASSPTGQRNTEAFF
CDR3 DNA: TGTGCCAGCAGCCCCACCGGACAGCGGAACACTGAAGCTTTCTTT

J gene: TRBJ1-6
V gene: TRBV10-3
D gene: NA
clone size: NA
CDR3 protein: CAIGADSPLHF
CDR3 DNA: TGTGCCATCGGCGCGGATTCACCCCTCCACTTT

J gene: TRBJ2-1
V gene: TRBV5-1
D gene: NA
clone size: NA
CDR3 protein: CASRRSDYWYNEQFF
CDR3 DNA: TGCGCCAGCAGGCGTTCAGATTACTGGTACAATGAGCAGTTCTTC

J gene: TRBJ2-6
V gene: TRBV7-9
D gene: NA
clone size: NA
CDR3 protein: CASSPDKGDLAGANVLTF
CDR3 DNA: TGTGCCAGCAGCCCTGACAAGGGAGATCTCGCTGGGGCCAACGTCCTGACTTTC

J gene: TRBJ1-4
V gene: TRBV27
D gene: TRBD1
clone size: NA
CDR3 protein: CASQLSPGTGDEKLFF
CDR3 DNA: TGTGCCAGCCAGCTCAGCCCCGGGACAGGGGATGAAAAACTGTTTTTT

J gene: TRBJ2-3
V gene: TRBV11-2
D gene: NA
clone size: NA
CDR3 protein: CASSLVGIGTDTQYF
CDR3 DNA: TGTGCCAGCAGCTTAGTCGGGATTGGCACAGATACGCAGTATTTT

J gene: TRBJ2-7
V gene: TRBV6-5
D gene: NA
clone size: NA
CDR3 protein: CASSYRGDEQYF
CDR3 DNA: TGTGCCAGCAGTTACAGAGGAGACGAGCAGTACTTC

J gene: TRBJ2-1
V gene: TRBV7-9
D gene: NA
clone size: NA
CDR3 protein: CASSLADYNEQFF
CDR3 DNA: TGTGCCAGCAGCTTAGCAGATTACAATGAGCAGTTCTTC

J gene: TRBJ2-3
V gene: TRBV2
D gene: TRBD2
clone size: NA
CDR3 protein: CASSELWRENADTQYF
CDR3 DNA: TGTGCCAGCAGTGAATTGTGGCGGGAGAACGCAGATACGCAGTATTTT

J gene: TRBJ1-4
V gene: TRBV7-9
D gene: NA
clone size: NA
CDR3 protein: CASSSDYSGLFF
CDR3 DNA: TGTGCCAGCAGCTCGGACTATTCTGGACTGTTTTTT

J gene: TRBJ2-5
V gene: TRBV27
D gene: TRBD2
clone size: NA
CDR3 protein: CASSLVLAGVETQYF
CDR3 DNA: TGTGCCAGCAGTTTAGTCCTAGCGGGAGTGGAGACCCAGTACTTC

J gene: TRBJ1-4
V gene: TRBV23-1
D gene: NA
clone size: once
CDR3 protein: CASSQAQGVPLVEKLFF
CDR3 DNA: TGCGCCAGCAGTCAAGCACAGGGAGTTCCCTTAGTTGAAAAACTGTTTTTT

J gene: TRBJ1-2
V gene: TRBV6-1
D gene: NA
clone size: NA
CDR3 protein: CASITFSFNYGYTF
CDR3 DNA: TGTGCCAGCATAACTTTCTCGTTTAACTATGGCTACACCTTC

J gene: TRBJ1-5
V gene: TRBV28
D gene: NA
clone size: few
CDR3 protein: CASSLSSRSRQPQHF
CDR3 DNA: TGTGCCAGCAGTTTAAGCTCCCGAAGCAGGCAGCCCCAGCATTTT

J gene: TRBJ1-5
V gene: TRBV19
D gene: NA
clone size: NA
CDR3 protein: CASTPRGQGGLGQPQHF
CDR3 DNA: TGTGCCAGTACCCCGCGGGGTCAGGGCGGGTTGGGACAGCCCCAGCATTTT

J gene: TRBJ2-2
V gene: TRBV2
D gene: TRBD2
clone size: NA
CDR3 protein: CASRLAGEGTGELFF
CDR3 DNA: TGTGCCAGCAGACTAGCGGGAGAGGGCACCGGGGAGCTGTTTTTT

J gene: TRBJ2-3
V gene: TRBV7-2
D gene: TRBD2
clone size: NA
CDR3 protein: CASSSWTSEITDTQYF
CDR3 DNA: TGTGCCAGCAGCTCGTGGACTAGCGAAATCACAGATACGCAGTATTTT

J gene: TRBJ2-7
V gene: TRBV7-8
D gene: TRBD2
clone size: NA
CDR3 protein: CASSFPVRSGRINEQYF
CDR3 DNA: TGTGCCAGCAGCTTTCCAGTGCGGAGCGGGAGAATCAACGAGCAGTACTTC

J gene: TRBJ2-7
V gene: TRBV27
D gene: TRBD1
clone size: NA
CDR3 protein: CASSLRDRTYEQYF
CDR3 DNA: TGTGCCAGCAGTTTAAGGGACAGGACCTACGAGCAGTACTTC

J gene: TRBJ1-1
V gene: TRBV4-1
D gene: NA
clone size: few
CDR3 protein: CASSQVGLNTEAFF
CDR3 DNA: TGCGCCAGCAGCCAAGTGGGTTTGAACACTGAAGCTTTCTTT

J gene: TRBJ2-1
V gene: TRBV7-9
D gene: NA
clone size: once
CDR3 protein: CASSSVGLSEQFF
CDR3 DNA: TGTGCCAGCAGCTCCGTGGGTCTCTCTGAGCAGTTCTTC

J gene: TRBJ2-1
V gene: TRBV27
D gene: NA
clone size: NA
CDR3 protein: CASSLSPRVSYNEQFF
CDR3 DNA: TGTGCCAGCAGTTTATCGCCGCGGGTTTCCTACAATGAGCAGTTCTTC

J gene: TRBJ2-7
V gene: TRBV7-9
D gene: TRBD1
clone size: NA
CDR3 protein: CASSRTPGQLNEQYF
CDR3 DNA: TGTGCCAGCAGCCGAACCCCGGGACAGTTAAACGAGCAGTACTTC

J gene: TRBJ2-1
V gene: TRBV4-1
D gene: NA
clone size: NA
CDR3 protein: CASSQDWRTGYNEQFF
CDR3 DNA: TGCGCCAGCAGCCAAGACTGGCGGACCGGCTACAATGAGCAGTTCTTC

J gene: TRBJ2-1
V gene: TRBV29-1
D gene: NA
clone size: NA
CDR3 protein: CSVEVLATERGPTTEQFF
CDR3 DNA: TGCAGCGTTGAAGTACTAGCGACTGAGAGGGGGCCTACAACTGAGCAGTTCTTC

J gene: TRBJ2-5
V gene: TRBV21-1
D gene: NA
clone size: NA
CDR3 protein: CASSKEEAPEETQYF
CDR3 DNA: TGTGCCAGCAGCAAAGAGGAGGCCCCAGAAGAGACCCAGTACTTC

J gene: TRBJ2-5
V gene: TRBV13
D gene: NA
clone size: once
CDR3 protein: CASSFRRGPRAETQYF
CDR3 DNA: TGTGCCAGCAGCTTTAGGAGGGGACCGCGCGCAGAGACCCAGTACTTC

J gene: TRBJ2-7
V gene: TRBV7-9
D gene: NA
clone size: NA
CDR3 protein: CASRQQHSYEQYF
CDR3 DNA: TGTGCCAGCAGACAACAGCATTCCTACGAGCAGTACTTC

J gene: TRBJ2-1
V gene: TRBV5-4
D gene: TRBD2
clone size: NA
CDR3 protein: CASTLAGNNEQFF
CDR3 DNA: TGTGCCAGCACCCTAGCGGGAAACAATGAGCAGTTCTTC

J gene: TRBJ1-3
V gene: TRBV2
D gene: TRBD1
clone size: NA
CDR3 protein: CASRKGTGVGNTIYF
CDR3 DNA: TGTGCCAGCAGGAAAGGGACAGGGGTTGGAAACACCATATATTTT

J gene: TRBJ1-1
V gene: TRBV4-1
D gene: NA
clone size: NA
CDR3 protein: CASSQEGVTAMNTEAFF
CDR3 DNA: TGCGCCAGCAGCCAAGAGGGGGTGACAGCCATGAACACTGAAGCTTTCTTT

J gene: TRBJ2-1
V gene: TRBV27
D gene: NA
clone size: NA
CDR3 protein: CASSSASYNEQFF
CDR3 DNA: TGTGCCAGCAGCTCCGCGTCCTACAATGAGCAGTTCTTC

J gene: TRBJ1-1
V gene: TRBV2
D gene: NA
clone size: NA
CDR3 protein: CASSEARGLSREAFF
CDR3 DNA: TGTGCCAGCAGTGAAGCCCGCGGATTATCCAGGGAAGCTTTCTTT

J gene: TRBJ2-7
V gene: TRBV29-1
D gene: TRBD2
clone size: NA
CDR3 protein: CSVVVTSGITYEQYF
CDR3 DNA: TGCAGCGTTGTGGTGACTAGCGGGATCACCTACGAGCAGTACTTC

J gene: TRBJ2-7
V gene: TRBV7-9
D gene: NA
clone size: NA
CDR3 protein: CASSLSSEYYEQYF
CDR3 DNA: TGTGCCAGCAGCTTATCTTCCGAATACTACGAGCAGTACTTC

J gene: TRBJ2-7
V gene: TRBV9
D gene: TRBD2
clone size: NA
CDR3 protein: CASSVGSGRHEQYF
CDR3 DNA: TGTGCCAGCAGCGTAGGTAGCGGGAGACACGAGCAGTACTTC

J gene: TRBJ1-1
V gene: TRBV30
D gene: NA
clone size: NA
CDR3 protein: CAWSVGQLNTEAFF
CDR3 DNA: TGTGCCTGGAGTGTTGGGCAGTTGAACACTGAAGCTTTCTTT

J gene: TRBJ2-6
V gene: TRBV29-1
D gene: NA
clone size: NA
CDR3 protein: CSVDAGESGANVLTF
CDR3 DNA: TGCAGCGTTGACGCTGGGGAGTCTGGGGCCAACGTCCTGACTTTC

J gene: TRBJ1-5
V gene: TRBV7-9
D gene: NA
clone size: once
CDR3 protein: CASSPGNQPQHF
CDR3 DNA: TGTGCCAGCAGCCCAGGGAATCAGCCCCAGCATTTT

J gene: TRBJ1-1
V gene: TRBV6-5
D gene: TRBD1
clone size: NA
CDR3 protein: CASSPLDRGDTEAFF
CDR3 DNA: TGTGCCAGCAGCCCTCTTGACAGGGGTGACACTGAAGCTTTCTTT

J gene: TRBJ2-1
V gene: TRBV19
D gene: NA
clone size: NA
CDR3 protein: CASMGGGSVNEQFF
CDR3 DNA: TGTGCCAGTATGGGTGGGGGGAGTGTAAATGAGCAGTTCTTC

J gene: TRBJ1-4
V gene: TRBV21-1
D gene: NA
clone size: once
CDR3 protein: CASSKSSEGIREKLFF
CDR3 DNA: TGTGCCAGCAGCAAATCGTCCGAAGGAATAAGGGAAAAACTGTTTTTT

J gene: TRBJ2-2
V gene: TRBV14
D gene: NA
clone size: NA
CDR3 protein: CASSQGFWGANTGELFF
CDR3 DNA: TGTGCCAGCAGCCAAGGTTTCTGGGGCGCGAACACCGGGGAGCTGTTTTTT